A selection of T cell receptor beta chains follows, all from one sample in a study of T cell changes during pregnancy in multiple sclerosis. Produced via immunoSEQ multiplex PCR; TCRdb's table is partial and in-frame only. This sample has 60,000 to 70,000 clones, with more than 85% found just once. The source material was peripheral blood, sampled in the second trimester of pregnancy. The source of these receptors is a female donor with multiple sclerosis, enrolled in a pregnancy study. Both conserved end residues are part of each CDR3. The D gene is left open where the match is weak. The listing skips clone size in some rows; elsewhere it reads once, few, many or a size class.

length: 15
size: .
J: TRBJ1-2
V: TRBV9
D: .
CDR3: CASSPSGGWGYGYTF
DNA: TGTGCCAGCAGCCCCTCGGGGGGCTGGGGTTATGGCTACACCTTC

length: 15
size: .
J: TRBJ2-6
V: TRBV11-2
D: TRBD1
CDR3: CASSGWQGAANVLTF
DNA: TGTGCCAGCAGCGGCTGGCAGGGGGCGGCCAACGTCCTGACTTTC

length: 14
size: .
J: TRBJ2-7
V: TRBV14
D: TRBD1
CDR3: CASSHTGGYYEQYF
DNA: TGTGCCAGCAGCCATACAGGGGGGTACTACGAGCAGTACTTC

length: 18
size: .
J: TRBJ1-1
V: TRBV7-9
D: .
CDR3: CASSSVVVLGGLNTEAFF
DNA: TGTGCCAGCAGCTCCGTCGTGGTTCTTGGAGGGTTGAACACTGAAGCTTTCTTT

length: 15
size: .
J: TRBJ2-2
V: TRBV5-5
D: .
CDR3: CASSSYAGNGGELFF
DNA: TGTGCCAGCAGCTCCTATGCCGGGAACGGCGGGGAGCTGTTTTTT

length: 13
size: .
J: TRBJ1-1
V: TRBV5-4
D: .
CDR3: CASSRDWNTEAFF
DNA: TGTGCCAGCAGCCGGGACTGGAACACTGAAGCTTTCTTT

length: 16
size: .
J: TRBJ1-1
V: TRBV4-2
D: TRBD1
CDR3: CASSQARTGMNTEAFF
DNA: TGTGCCAGCAGCCAAGCCCGGACAGGTATGAACACTGAAGCTTTCTTT

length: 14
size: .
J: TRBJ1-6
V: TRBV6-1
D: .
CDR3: CASSESIGGSPLHF
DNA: TGTGCCAGCAGTGAATCCATAGGAGGCTCACCCCTCCACTTT

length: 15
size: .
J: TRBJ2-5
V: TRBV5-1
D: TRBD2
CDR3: CASSLEGLAGETQYF
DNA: TGCGCCAGCAGCTTGGAGGGACTAGCGGGAGAGACCCAGTACTTC

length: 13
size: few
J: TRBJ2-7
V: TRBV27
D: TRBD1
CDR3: CASRGQGPYEQYF
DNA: TGTGCCAGCAGGGGACAGGGGCCCTACGAGCAGTACTTC

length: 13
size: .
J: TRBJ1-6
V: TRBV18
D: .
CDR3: CASSGGGNSPLHF
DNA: TGTGCCAGCTCAGGGGGAGGTAATTCACCCCTCCACTTT

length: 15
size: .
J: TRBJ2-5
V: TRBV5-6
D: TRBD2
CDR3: CASSLASSGVETQYF
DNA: TGTGCCAGCAGCTTGGCCTCTAGCGGGGTAGAGACCCAGTACTTC

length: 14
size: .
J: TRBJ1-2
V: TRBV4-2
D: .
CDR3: CASSQERVSYGYTF
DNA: TGTGCCAGCAGCCAAGAACGAGTCTCCTATGGCTACACCTTC

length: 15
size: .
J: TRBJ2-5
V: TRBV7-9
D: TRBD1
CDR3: CASSSPTGRGETQYF
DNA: TGTGCCAGCAGCTCCCCGACAGGGCGAGGGGAGACCCAGTACTTC

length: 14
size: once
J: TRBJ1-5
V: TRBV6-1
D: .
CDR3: CASRDGRGNQPQHF
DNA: TGTGCCAGCAGAGACGGGAGGGGCAATCAGCCCCAGCATTTT

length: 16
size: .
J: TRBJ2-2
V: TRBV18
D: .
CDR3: CASSPRGGRGEGELFF
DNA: TGTGCCAGCTCACCAAGGGGAGGGAGGGGGGAAGGGGAGCTGTTTTTT

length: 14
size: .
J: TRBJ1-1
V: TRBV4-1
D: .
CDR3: CASSQAPLLTEAFF
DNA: TGCGCCAGCAGCCAAGCCCCCCTATTGACTGAAGCTTTCTTT

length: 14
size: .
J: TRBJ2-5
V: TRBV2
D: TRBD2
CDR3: CASRSPGLEETQYF
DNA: TGTGCCAGCAGATCACCGGGACTAGAAGAGACCCAGTACTTC

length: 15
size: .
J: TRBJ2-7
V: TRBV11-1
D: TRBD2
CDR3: CASSLEAGGPREQYF
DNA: TGTGCCAGCAGCTTAGAGGCGGGAGGGCCGCGCGAGCAGTACTTC

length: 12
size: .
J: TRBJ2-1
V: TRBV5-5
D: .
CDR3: CASSLNRDEQFF
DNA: TGTGCCAGCAGCCTTAACCGAGATGAGCAGTTCTTC

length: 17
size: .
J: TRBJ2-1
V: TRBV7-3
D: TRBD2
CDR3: CASSTTHGTSAYNEQFF
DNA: TGTGCCAGCAGCACGACCCACGGGACTAGCGCCTACAATGAGCAGTTCTTC

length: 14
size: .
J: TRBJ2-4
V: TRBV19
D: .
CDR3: CASSIDRGLNIQYF
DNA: TGTGCCAGTAGTATAGATCGTGGCCTAAACATTCAGTACTTC

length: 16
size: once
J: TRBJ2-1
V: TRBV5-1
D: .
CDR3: CASSLEPSGTYNEQFF
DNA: TGCGCCAGCAGCTTGGAACCCAGCGGAACCTACAATGAGCAGTTCTTC

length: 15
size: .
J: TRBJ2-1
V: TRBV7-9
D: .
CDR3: CASSLSRGSRNEQFF
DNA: TGTGCCAGCAGCTTATCACGGGGGTCTCGCAATGAGCAGTTCTTC

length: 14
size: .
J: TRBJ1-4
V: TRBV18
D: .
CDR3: CASSYRPGNEKLFF
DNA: TGTGCCAGCTCCTACCGTCCGGGGAATGAAAAACTGTTTTTT

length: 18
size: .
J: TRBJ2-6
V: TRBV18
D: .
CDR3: CASSPYRGSRSGANVLTF
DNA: TGTGCCAGCTCACCATATAGGGGCAGTCGCTCTGGGGCCAACGTCCTGACTTTC

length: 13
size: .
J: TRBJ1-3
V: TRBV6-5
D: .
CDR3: CASSYSRGNTIYF
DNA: TGTGCCAGCAGTTACTCGAGGGGAAACACCATATATTTT

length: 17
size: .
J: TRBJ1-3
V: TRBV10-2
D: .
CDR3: CASIKGGLKDSGNTIYF
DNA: TGCGCCAGTATTAAAGGCGGGTTGAAGGACTCTGGAAACACCATATATTTT

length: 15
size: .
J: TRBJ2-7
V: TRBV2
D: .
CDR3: CASLVTGQLNYEQYF
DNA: TGTGCCAGCCTGGTGACGGGACAACTCAACTACGAGCAGTACTTC

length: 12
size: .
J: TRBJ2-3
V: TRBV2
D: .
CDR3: CASREYSDTQYF
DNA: TGTGCCAGCAGGGAATACAGCGATACGCAGTATTTT

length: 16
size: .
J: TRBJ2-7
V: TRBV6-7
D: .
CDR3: CASSYTSSPMTYEQYF
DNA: TGTGCCAGCAGTTACACTAGCTCCCCTATGACCTACGAGCAGTACTTC

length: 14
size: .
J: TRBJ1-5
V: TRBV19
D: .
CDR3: CASSIVESNQPQHF
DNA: TGTGCCAGTAGTATAGTGGAGAGCAATCAGCCCCAGCATTTT

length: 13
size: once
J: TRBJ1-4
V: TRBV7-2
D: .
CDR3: CASSQRGGEKLFF
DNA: TGTGCCAGCAGCCAGAGGGGGGGTGAAAAACTGTTTTTT

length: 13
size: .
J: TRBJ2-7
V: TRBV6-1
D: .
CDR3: CASRIPTDYEQYF
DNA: TGTGCCAGCAGGATCCCAACTGACTACGAGCAGTACTTC

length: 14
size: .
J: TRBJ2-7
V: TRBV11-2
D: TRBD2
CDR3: CASSFAGGTYEQYF
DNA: TGTGCCAGCAGCTTCGCGGGAGGGACCTACGAGCAGTACTTC

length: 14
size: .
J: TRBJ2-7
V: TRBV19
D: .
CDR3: CASSRASSSYEQYF
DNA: TGTGCCAGTAGTAGGGCCTCGAGCTCCTACGAGCAGTACTTC

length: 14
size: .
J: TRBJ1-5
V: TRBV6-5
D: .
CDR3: CAIRTVYSNQPQHF
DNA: TGTGCCATCCGGACAGTTTATAGCAATCAGCCCCAGCATTTT

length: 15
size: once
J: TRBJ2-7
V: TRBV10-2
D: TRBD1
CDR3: CASSAGTGKLYEQYF
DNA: TGCGCCAGCAGTGCAGGGACAGGGAAACTCTACGAGCAGTACTTC

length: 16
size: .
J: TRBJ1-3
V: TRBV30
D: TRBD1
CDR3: CAWRHDQGTAGNTIYF
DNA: TGTGCCTGGAGGCACGACCAAGGGACAGCTGGAAACACCATATATTTT

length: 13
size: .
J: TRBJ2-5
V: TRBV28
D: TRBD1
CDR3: CASSSGQQETQYF
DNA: TGTGCCAGCAGTTCGGGACAGCAAGAGACCCAGTACTTC

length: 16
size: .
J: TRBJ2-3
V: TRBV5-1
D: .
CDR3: CASSLGLADSTDTQYF
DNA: TGCGCCAGCAGCTTGGGATTAGCAGATAGCACAGATACGCAGTATTTT

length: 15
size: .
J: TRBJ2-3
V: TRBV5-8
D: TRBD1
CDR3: CASSRDRGGTDTQYF
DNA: TGTGCCAGCAGCCGGGACAGGGGGGGCACAGATACGCAGTATTTT

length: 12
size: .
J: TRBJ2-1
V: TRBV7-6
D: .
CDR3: CASSRDYNEQFF
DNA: TGTGCCAGCAGCCGGGACTACAATGAGCAGTTCTTC

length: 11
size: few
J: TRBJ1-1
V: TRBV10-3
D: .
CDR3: CAISSRDMAFF
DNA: TGTGCCATCAGTTCCCGGGACATGGCTTTCTTT

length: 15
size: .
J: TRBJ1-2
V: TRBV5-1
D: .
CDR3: CASRVAVSSENGYTF
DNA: TGCGCCAGCAGGGTCGCAGTCTCATCGGAGAATGGCTACACCTTC

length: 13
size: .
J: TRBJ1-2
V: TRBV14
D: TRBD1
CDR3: CASSPGTAYGYTF
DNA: TGTGCCAGCAGCCCGGGGACAGCCTATGGCTACACCTTC

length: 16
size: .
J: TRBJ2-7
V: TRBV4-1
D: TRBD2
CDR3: CASSQDQTSGSYEQYF
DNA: TGCGCCAGCAGCCAAGATCAGACTAGCGGGAGCTACGAGCAGTACTTC

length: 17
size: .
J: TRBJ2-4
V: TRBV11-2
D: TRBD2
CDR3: CASSLVGGGLAKNIQYF
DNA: TGTGCCAGCAGCTTAGTCGGCGGGGGACTAGCCAAAAACATTCAGTACTTC

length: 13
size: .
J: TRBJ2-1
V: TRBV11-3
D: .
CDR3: CASSLNPSGAQFF
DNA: TGTGCCAGCAGCTTAAACCCCAGCGGTGCGCAGTTCTTC

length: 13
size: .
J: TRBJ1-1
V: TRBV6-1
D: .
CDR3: CASPLEWGGEAFF
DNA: TGTGCCAGCCCCCTTGAGTGGGGAGGTGAAGCTTTCTTT

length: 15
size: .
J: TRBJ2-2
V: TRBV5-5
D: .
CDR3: CASSLQVLWTGELFF
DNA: TGTGCCAGCAGCTTGCAGGTCCTCTGGACCGGGGAGCTGTTTTTT

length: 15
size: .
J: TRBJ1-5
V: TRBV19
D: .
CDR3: CASSIVVFSEEPQHF
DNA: TGTGCCAGTAGTATCGTCGTGTTTTCGGAGGAGCCCCAGCATTTT

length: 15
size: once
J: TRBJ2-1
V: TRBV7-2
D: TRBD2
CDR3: CASSAGGDSYNEQFF
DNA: TGTGCCAGCAGTGCGGGGGGCGACTCCTACAATGAGCAGTTCTTC

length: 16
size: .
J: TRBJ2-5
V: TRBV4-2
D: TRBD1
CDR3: CASSQAGVRGHETQYF
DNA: TGTGCCAGCAGCCAAGCTGGAGTTAGGGGGCATGAGACCCAGTACTTC

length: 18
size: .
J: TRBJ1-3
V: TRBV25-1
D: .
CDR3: CASSDTAHSGVSGNTIYF
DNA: TGTGCCAGCAGTGACACCGCACACTCAGGGGTCTCTGGAAACACCATATATTTT

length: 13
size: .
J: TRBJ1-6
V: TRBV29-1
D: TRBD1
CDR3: CSADRDSNSPLHF
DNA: TGCAGCGCGGACCGGGACAGTAATTCACCCCTCCACTTT

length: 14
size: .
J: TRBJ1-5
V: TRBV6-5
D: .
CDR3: CASSPGNSNQPQHF
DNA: TGTGCCAGTTCACCGGGAAATAGCAATCAGCCCCAGCATTTT

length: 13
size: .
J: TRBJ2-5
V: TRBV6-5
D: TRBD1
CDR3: CASGQGWQETQYF
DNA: TGTGCCAGCGGACAGGGATGGCAAGAGACCCAGTACTTC

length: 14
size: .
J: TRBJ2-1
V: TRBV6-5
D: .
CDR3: CASSSHSNYNEQFF
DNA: TGTGCCAGCAGTTCCCACAGTAACTACAATGAGCAGTTCTTC

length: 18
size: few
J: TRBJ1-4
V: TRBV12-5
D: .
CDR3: CASGLGAVTSPTNEKLFF
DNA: TGTGCTAGTGGTCTGGGGGCCGTAACCTCCCCAACTAATGAAAAACTGTTTTTT